This is a list of T cell receptor beta chains from one sample in a study of blood T cells in healthy people across ages. TCRdb redid the calling of the 5' RACE reads with MiXCR, one entry per CDR3 protein. The table has approximately 850,000 distinct CDR3 sequences, around 42% seen once. Sequences were obtained from blood. These receptors originate from a man aged 55 to 70 in good health. Both conserved end residues are part of each CDR3. The D gene is left open where the match is weak. Rows give clone size only sometimes, using once, few, many, or a class for an expanded clone.

abundance	v_gene	j_gene	d_gene	CDR3nt	CDR3aa
few	TRBV6-2/TRBV6-3	TRBJ2-5	TRBD2	TGTGCCAGCAGTTACTCTGGCGGGGGGTCAGAGACCCAGTACTTC	CASSYSGGGSETQYF
NA	TRBV11-2	TRBJ2-1	NA	TGTGCCAGCAGGGGCGCCCCGACCTACAATGAGCAGTTCTTC	CASRGAPTYNEQFF
NA	TRBV5-4	TRBJ2-7	TRBD2	TGTGCCAGCAGCTCCGGAGGGCTAGCGGGGTCATCAGAGGAGCAGTACTTC	CASSSGGLAGSSEEQYF
NA	TRBV20-1	TRBJ1-1	TRBD1	TGCAGTGCTAGACCTAATAACAGGGGGGGCACTGAAGCTTTCTTT	CSARPNNRGGTEAFF
few	TRBV2	TRBJ2-1	TRBD2	TGTGCCAGCAGCGCAAGCGGGATCTCCTACAATGAGCAGTTCTTC	CASSASGISYNEQFF
NA	TRBV5-1	TRBJ2-5	NA	TGCGCCAGCAGCTTGCAACAGGAAGAGACCCAGTACTTC	CASSLQQEETQYF
NA	TRBV4-3	TRBJ2-3	TRBD1	TGCGCCAGCAGCCAACCCGACAGGGGAGCAGATACGCAGTATTTT	CASSQPDRGADTQYF
few	TRBV7-9	TRBJ2-3	NA	TGTGCCAGTGGGGTTAGCACAGATACGCAGTATTTT	CASGVSTDTQYF
NA	TRBV24-1	TRBJ2-3	TRBD1	TGTGCCACCAGTGACCCATCCGGGACAGACAACACAGATACGCAGTATTTT	CATSDPSGTDNTDTQYF
NA	TRBV12-3/TRBV12-4	TRBJ2-5	NA	TGTGCCAGCAGTCCTCAATTATCCCAGTACTTC	CASSPQLSQYF
NA	TRBV9	TRBJ2-7	NA	TGTGCCAGCAGCGAGGGCCCGACAGGTTCCGGCTACGAGCAGTACTTC	CASSEGPTGSGYEQYF
NA	TRBV5-1	TRBJ2-7	NA	TGCGCCAGCAGCTTGACAGGGAACCCCTACGAGCAGTACTTC	CASSLTGNPYEQYF
few	TRBV6-1	TRBJ2-6	NA	TGTGCCAGCAGTACAAGCGACACCAAACCCACTAACTCTGGGGCCAACGTCCTGACTTTC	CASSTSDTKPTNSGANVLTF
few	TRBV7-9	TRBJ2-3	NA	TGTGCCAGCGCCCCCGGGGGGCAAAGCACAGATACGCAGTATTTT	CASAPGGQSTDTQYF
NA	TRBV29-1	TRBJ2-3	NA	TGCAGCGTTGAAGATAGGGGTAAGGTCACAGAGACGCAGTATTTT	CSVEDRGKVTETQYF
NA	TRBV7-3	TRBJ1-1	TRBD1	TGTGCCAGCAGCTTAACACCTGGGACAGGGGGCACTGAAGCTTTCTTT	CASSLTPGTGGTEAFF
few	TRBV29-1	TRBJ2-5	NA	TGCAGCGTTAACAAGGGGCCCCAAGAGACCCAGTACTTC	CSVNKGPQETQYF
NA	TRBV7-2	TRBJ2-1	TRBD2	TGTGCCAGCGCCCAGACTAGCGGGGGTTTAAATGAGCAGTTCTTC	CASAQTSGGLNEQFF
NA	TRBV24-1	TRBJ2-5	NA	TGTGCCACCAGTGATGGTCGGGACTTCCAAGAGACCCAGTACTTC	CATSDGRDFQETQYF
NA	TRBV20-1	TRBJ2-5	NA	TGCAGTGCTAGAGATCCTTGGTCACAAGAGACCCAGTACTTC	CSARDPWSQETQYF
NA	TRBV29-1	TRBJ2-3	NA	TGCAGCGCAACAGGGCGAATCACAGATACGCAGTATTTT	CSATGRITDTQYF
NA	TRBV20-1	TRBJ1-2	TRBD1	TGCAGTGCTAAAACCGGGACAGGTGGCTATGGCTACACCTTC	CSAKTGTGGYGYTF
NA	TRBV11-2	TRBJ2-3	NA	TGTGCCAGCAGCGCTAACCCGTTCCCATCAGATACGCAGTATTTT	CASSANPFPSDTQYF
once	TRBV9	TRBJ2-3	NA	TGTGCCAGCAGCGTAGACCCCAAACCCGATACGCAGTATTTT	CASSVDPKPDTQYF
NA	TRBV20-1	TRBJ2-3	NA	TGCAGTGCTAGAGTTGCGGGGGCCTACACAGATACGCAGTATTTT	CSARVAGAYTDTQYF
NA	TRBV6-2/TRBV6-3	TRBJ1-5	NA	TGTGCCAGCAGACTAGACAGGACCTTAAATCAGCCCCAGCATTTT	CASRLDRTLNQPQHF
few	TRBV12-3/TRBV12-4	TRBJ2-1	NA	TGTGCCAGCAGTTTCCCCGGAAACAATGAGCAGTTCTTC	CASSFPGNNEQFF
few	TRBV15	TRBJ1-5	NA	TGTGCCACCAGCAGAGCAGGGTCCGCCGGGCAGCCCCAGCATTTT	CATSRAGSAGQPQHF
few	TRBV6-5	TRBJ1-2	NA	TGTGCCAGCAGGACAGACAGTAACTATGGCTACACCTTC	CASRTDSNYGYTF
NA	TRBV24-1	TRBJ2-5	NA	TGTACCACCAGTGACCCGACAGGGAGGTTCCGAGAGACCCAGTACTTC	CTTSDPTGRFRETQYF
NA	TRBV4-1	TRBJ2-1	TRBD2	TGCGCCAGCAGCCAAGGGGGACTAGCGGTTTACAATGAGCAGTTCTTC	CASSQGGLAVYNEQFF
NA	TRBV5-1	TRBJ2-5	NA	TGCGCCAGCAGCTCATGGGACCAAGAGACCCAGTACTTC	CASSSWDQETQYF
NA	TRBV2	TRBJ2-6	TRBD1	TGTGCCAGCACCAAGGACAGGGCTGGGGCCAACGTCCTGACTTTC	CASTKDRAGANVLTF
NA	TRBV20-1	TRBJ1-5	NA	TGCAGTGCTAAACTGGGGGGGGGCAATGGCAATCAGCCCCAGCATTTT	CSAKLGGGNGNQPQHF
NA	TRBV6-6	TRBJ1-4	NA	TGTGCCAGCAGAACGGGGTTTCAGGGTAATGAAAAACTGTTTTTT	CASRTGFQGNEKLFF
NA	TRBV19	TRBJ1-5	TRBD1	TGTGCCAGCCTCGGGACAGTAAGCAATCAGCCCCAGCATTTT	CASLGTVSNQPQHF